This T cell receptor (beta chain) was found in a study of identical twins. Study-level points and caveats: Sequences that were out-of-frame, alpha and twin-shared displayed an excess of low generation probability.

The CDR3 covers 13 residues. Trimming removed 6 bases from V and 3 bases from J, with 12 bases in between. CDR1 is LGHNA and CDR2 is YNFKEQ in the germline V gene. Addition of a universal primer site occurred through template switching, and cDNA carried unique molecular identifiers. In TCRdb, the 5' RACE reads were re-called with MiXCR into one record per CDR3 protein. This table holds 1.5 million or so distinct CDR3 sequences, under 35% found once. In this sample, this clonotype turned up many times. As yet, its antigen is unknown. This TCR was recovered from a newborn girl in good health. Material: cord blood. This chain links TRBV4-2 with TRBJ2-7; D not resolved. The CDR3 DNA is TGTGCCAGCAGACCTGACAAGGGCTACGAGCAGTACTTC. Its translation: CASRPDKGYEQYF.